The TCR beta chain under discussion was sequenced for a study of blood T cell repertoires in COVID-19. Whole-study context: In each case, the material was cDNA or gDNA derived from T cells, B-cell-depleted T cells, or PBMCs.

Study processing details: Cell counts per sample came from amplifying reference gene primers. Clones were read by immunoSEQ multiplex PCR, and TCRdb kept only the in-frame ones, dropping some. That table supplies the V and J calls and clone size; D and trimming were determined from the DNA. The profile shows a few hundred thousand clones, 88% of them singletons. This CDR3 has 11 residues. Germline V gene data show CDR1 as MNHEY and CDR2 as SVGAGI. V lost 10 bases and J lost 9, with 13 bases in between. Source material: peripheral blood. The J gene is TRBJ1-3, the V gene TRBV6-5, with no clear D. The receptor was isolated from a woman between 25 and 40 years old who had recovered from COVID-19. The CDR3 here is CATLREVTIYF. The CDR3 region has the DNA TGTGCCACCCTGAGGGAGGTCACCATATATTTT.